This T cell receptor (beta chain) was sequenced for a study of cytomegalovirus exposure and HLA in healthy donors. General observations from the study: Fewer than 200 TCR beta chains were listed as cytomegalovirus-associated. High sensitivity and specificity were reportedly achieved when the classifier diagnosed cytomegalovirus status.

Clones were sequenced by immunoSEQ multiplex PCR, and TCRdb holds only the in-frame ones, with some missing. The table has 150,000 or so clones, 89% seen once. The CDR3 contains 15 residues. CDR1 and CDR2 from the germline V gene are SNHLY and FYNNEI. The V and J ends lost 5 bases and 5 bases, in that order; junction bases with no gene match: 2. Points on this clone: No antigen is known for it.

The chain links TRBV2 to TRBJ2-2, with TRBD2 matching 13 bases. The TCR originated in a woman under 30 in good health and CMV-seropositive. Sequenced: PBMCs. The CDR3 region has the DNA TGTGCCAGCAGTCAACTAGCGGGGGGGACCGGGGAGCTGTTTTTT. Translated: CASSQLAGGTGELFF.